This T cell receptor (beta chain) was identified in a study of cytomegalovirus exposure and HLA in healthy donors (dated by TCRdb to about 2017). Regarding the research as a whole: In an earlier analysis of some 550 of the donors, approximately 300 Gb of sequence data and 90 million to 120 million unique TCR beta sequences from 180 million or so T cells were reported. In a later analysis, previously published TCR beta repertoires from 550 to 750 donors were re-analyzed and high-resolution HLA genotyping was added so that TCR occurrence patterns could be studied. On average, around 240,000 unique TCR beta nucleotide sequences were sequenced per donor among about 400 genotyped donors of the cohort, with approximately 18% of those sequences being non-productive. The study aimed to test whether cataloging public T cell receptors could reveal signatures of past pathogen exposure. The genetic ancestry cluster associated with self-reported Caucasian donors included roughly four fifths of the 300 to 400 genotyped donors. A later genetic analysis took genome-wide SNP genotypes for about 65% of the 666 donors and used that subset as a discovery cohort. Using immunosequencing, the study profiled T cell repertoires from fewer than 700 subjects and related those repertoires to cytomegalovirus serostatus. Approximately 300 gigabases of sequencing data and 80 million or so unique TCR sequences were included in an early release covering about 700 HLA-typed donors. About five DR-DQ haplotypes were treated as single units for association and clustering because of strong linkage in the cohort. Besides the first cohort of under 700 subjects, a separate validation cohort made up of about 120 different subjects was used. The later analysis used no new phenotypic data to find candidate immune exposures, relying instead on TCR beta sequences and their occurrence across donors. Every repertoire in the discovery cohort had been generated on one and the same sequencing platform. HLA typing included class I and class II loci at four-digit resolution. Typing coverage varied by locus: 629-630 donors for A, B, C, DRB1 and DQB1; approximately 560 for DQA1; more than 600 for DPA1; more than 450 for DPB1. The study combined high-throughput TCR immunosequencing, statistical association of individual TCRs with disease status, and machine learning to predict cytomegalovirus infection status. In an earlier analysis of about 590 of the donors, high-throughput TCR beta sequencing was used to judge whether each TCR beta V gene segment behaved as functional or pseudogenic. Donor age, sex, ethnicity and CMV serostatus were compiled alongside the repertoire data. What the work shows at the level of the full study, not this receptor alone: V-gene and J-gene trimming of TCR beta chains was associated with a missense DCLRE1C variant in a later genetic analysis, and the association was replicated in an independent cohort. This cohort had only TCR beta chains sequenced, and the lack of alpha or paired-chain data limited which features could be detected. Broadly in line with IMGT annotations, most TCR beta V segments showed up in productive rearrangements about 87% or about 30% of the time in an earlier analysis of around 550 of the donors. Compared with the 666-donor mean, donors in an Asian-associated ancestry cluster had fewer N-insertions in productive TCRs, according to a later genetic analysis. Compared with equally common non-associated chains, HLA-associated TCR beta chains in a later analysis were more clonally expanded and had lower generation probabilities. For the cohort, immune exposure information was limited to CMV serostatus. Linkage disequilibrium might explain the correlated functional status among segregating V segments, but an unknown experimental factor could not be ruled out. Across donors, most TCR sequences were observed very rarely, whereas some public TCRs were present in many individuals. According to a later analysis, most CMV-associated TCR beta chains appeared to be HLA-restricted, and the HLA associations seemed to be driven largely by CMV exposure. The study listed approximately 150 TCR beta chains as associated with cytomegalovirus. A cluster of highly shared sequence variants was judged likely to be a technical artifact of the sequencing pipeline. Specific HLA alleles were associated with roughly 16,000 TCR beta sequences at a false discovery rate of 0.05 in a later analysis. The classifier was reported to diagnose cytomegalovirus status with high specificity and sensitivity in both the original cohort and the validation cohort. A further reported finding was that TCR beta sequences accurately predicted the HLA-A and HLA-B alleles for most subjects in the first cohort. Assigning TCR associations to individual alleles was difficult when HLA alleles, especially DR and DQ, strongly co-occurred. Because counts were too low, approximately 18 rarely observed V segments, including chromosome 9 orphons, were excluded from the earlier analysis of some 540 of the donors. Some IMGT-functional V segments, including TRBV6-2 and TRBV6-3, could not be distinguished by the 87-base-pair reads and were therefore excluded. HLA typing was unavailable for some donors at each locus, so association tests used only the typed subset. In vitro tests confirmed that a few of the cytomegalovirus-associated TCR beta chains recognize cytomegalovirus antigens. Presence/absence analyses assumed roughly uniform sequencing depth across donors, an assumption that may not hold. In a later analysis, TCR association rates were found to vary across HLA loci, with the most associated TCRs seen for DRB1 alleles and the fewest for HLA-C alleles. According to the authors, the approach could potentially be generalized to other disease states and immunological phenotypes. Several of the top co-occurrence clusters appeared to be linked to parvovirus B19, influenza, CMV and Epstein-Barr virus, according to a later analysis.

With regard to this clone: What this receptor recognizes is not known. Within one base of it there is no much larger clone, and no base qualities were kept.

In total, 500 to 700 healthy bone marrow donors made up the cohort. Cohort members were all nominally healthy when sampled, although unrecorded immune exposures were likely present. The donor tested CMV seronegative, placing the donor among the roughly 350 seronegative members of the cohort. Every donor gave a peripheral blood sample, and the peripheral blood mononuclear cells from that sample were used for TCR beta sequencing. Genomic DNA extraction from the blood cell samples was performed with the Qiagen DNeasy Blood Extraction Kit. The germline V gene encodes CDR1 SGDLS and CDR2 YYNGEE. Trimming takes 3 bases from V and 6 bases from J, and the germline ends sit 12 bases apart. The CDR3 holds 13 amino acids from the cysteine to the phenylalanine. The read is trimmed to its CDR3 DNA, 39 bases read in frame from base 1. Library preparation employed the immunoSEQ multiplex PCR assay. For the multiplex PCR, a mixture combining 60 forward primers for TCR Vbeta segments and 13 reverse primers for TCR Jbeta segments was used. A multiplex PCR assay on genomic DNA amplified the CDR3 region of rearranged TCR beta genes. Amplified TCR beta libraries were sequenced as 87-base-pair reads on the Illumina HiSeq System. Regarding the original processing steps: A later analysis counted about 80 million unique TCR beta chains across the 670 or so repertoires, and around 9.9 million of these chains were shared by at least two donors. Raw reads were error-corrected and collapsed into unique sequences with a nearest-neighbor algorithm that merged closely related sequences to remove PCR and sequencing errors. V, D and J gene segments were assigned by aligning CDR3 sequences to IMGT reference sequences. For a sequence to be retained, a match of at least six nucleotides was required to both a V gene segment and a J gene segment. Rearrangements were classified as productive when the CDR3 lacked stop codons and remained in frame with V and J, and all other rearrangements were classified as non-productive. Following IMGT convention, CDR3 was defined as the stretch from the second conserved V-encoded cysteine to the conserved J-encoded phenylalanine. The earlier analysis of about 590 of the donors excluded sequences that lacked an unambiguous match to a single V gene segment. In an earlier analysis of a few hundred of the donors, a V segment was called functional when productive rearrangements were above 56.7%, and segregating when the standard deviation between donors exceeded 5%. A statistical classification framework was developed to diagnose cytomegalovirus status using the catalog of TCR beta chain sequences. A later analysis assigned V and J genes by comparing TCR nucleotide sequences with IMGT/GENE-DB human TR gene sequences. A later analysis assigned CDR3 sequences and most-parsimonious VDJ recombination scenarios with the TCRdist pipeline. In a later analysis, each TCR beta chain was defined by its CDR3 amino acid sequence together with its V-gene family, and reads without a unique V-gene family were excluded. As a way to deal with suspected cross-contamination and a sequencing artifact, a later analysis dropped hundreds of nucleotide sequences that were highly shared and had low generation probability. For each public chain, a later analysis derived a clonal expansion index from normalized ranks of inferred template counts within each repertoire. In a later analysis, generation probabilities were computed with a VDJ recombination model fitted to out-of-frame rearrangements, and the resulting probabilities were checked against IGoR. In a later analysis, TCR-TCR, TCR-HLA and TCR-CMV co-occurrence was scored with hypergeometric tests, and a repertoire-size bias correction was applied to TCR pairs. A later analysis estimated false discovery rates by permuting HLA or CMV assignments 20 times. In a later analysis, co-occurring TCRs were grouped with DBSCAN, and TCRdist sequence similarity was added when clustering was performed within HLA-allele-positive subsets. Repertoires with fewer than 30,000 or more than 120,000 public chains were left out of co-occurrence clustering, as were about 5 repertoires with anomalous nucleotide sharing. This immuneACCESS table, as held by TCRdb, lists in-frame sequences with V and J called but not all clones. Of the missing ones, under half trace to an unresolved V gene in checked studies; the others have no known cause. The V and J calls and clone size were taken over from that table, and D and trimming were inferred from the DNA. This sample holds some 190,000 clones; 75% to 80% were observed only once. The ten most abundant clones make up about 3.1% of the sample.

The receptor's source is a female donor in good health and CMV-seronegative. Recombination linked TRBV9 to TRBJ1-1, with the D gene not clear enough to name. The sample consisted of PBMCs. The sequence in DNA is TGTGCCAGCAGCGGTAGTGAGATTTCTGAAGCTTTCTTT. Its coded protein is CASSGSEISEAFF. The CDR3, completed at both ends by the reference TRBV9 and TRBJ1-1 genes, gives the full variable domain DSGVTQTPKHLITATGQRVTLRCSPRSGDLSVYWYQQSLDQGLQFLIQYYNGEERAKGNILERFSAQQFPDLHSELNLSSLELGDSALYFCASSGSEISEAFFGQGTRLTVV.